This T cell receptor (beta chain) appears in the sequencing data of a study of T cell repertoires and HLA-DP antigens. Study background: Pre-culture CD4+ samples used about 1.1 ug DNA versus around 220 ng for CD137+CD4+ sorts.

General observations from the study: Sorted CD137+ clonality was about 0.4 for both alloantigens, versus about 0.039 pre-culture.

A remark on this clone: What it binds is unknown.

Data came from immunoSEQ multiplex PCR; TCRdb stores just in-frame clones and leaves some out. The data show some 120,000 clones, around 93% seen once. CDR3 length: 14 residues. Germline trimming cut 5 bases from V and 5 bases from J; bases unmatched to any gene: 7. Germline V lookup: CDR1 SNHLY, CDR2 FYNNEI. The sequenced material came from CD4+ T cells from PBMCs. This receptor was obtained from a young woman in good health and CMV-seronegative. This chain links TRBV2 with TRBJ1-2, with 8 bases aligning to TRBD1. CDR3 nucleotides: TGTGCCAGCAGTCTTACAGGGGGAGGGTATGGCTACACCTTC. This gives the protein CASSLTGGGYGYTF.